The rows below give T cell receptor beta chains drawn from one sample of a study of beta chain features in type 1 diabetes. Assay: immunoSEQ multiplex PCR; the TCRdb copy retains only in-frame clones and omits some. The sample has 640,000 or so clones, 10% to 15% seen once. The sequenced material came from naive CD4+ T cells from blood. These receptors all come from a young man with type 1 diabetes. The CDR3 runs from the conserved cysteine through the conserved F or W. Fields, in order: clone size, J gene, V gene, D gene, CDR3 protein, CDR3 DNA. The D gene is left open where the match is weak. The size entry is marked missing in some rows and otherwise reads once, few, many or a size class.

clone size: NA; J gene: TRBJ2-3; V gene: TRBV4-1; D gene: NA; CDR3 protein: CASSQILDTQYF; CDR3 DNA: TGCGCCAGCAGCCAAATATTGGATACGCAGTATTTT
clone size: NA; J gene: TRBJ1-1; V gene: TRBV2; D gene: NA; CDR3 protein: CASSVEIGHTEAFF; CDR3 DNA: TGTGCCAGCAGTGTGGAGATCGGTCACACTGAAGCTTTCTTT
clone size: NA; J gene: TRBJ2-3; V gene: TRBV7-9; D gene: NA; CDR3 protein: CASSSSTDTQYF; CDR3 DNA: TGTGCCAGCAGCTCTAGCACAGATACGCAGTATTTT
clone size: NA; J gene: TRBJ2-1; V gene: TRBV27; D gene: NA; CDR3 protein: CASRGSSSYNEQFF; CDR3 DNA: TGTGCCAGCAGAGGCAGTAGCTCCTACAATGAGCAGTTCTTC
clone size: NA; J gene: TRBJ2-7; V gene: TRBV7-9; D gene: NA; CDR3 protein: CASSLDLGAGSYEQYF; CDR3 DNA: TGTGCCAGCAGCTTAGATCTCGGAGCGGGCTCCTACGAGCAGTACTTC
clone size: NA; J gene: TRBJ1-2; V gene: TRBV29-1; D gene: NA; CDR3 protein: CSVSTGTDYGYTF; CDR3 DNA: TGCAGCGTGTCTACCGGGACGGACTATGGCTACACCTTC
clone size: NA; J gene: TRBJ2-1; V gene: TRBV5-1; D gene: NA; CDR3 protein: CASSLVPASYNEQFF; CDR3 DNA: TGCGCCAGCAGCTTGGTGCCGGCGTCCTACAATGAGCAGTTCTTC
clone size: NA; J gene: TRBJ2-7; V gene: TRBV10-1; D gene: NA; CDR3 protein: CASSGASSYEQYF; CDR3 DNA: TGCGCCAGCAGTGGGGCCAGTTCCTACGAGCAGTACTTC
clone size: few; J gene: TRBJ2-3; V gene: TRBV5-1; D gene: TRBD2; CDR3 protein: CASSLEVAGGTDTQYF; CDR3 DNA: TGCGCCAGCAGCTTGGAAGTAGCGGGGGGCACAGATACGCAGTATTTT
clone size: NA; J gene: TRBJ1-2; V gene: TRBV30; D gene: NA; CDR3 protein: CACSPEPGADGYTF; CDR3 DNA: TGTGCCTGTTCTCCCGAACCAGGGGCGGATGGCTACACCTTC
clone size: NA; J gene: TRBJ2-5; V gene: TRBV28; D gene: NA; CDR3 protein: CASSRPWGRQEGETQYF; CDR3 DNA: TGTGCCAGCAGCCGACCGTGGGGGAGACAGGAAGGAGAGACCCAGTACTTC
clone size: NA; J gene: TRBJ1-5; V gene: TRBV9; D gene: NA; CDR3 protein: CASSVEGTAGQPQHF; CDR3 DNA: TGTGCCAGCAGCGTAGAGGGGACCGCAGGGCAGCCCCAGCATTTT
clone size: few; J gene: TRBJ2-3; V gene: TRBV6-1; D gene: NA; CDR3 protein: CASSERRVDTQYF; CDR3 DNA: TGTGCCAGCAGTGAACGCAGGGTAGATACGCAGTATTTT
clone size: NA; J gene: TRBJ1-1; V gene: TRBV9; D gene: NA; CDR3 protein: CASSVSSVDGTEAFF; CDR3 DNA: TGTGCCAGCAGCGTATCCTCGGTGGACGGGACTGAAGCTTTCTTT
clone size: NA; J gene: TRBJ2-6; V gene: TRBV25-1; D gene: NA; CDR3 protein: CASQSSGANVLTF; CDR3 DNA: TGTGCCAGCCAAAGCTCTGGGGCCAACGTCCTGACTTTC
clone size: few; J gene: TRBJ1-2; V gene: TRBV29-1; D gene: NA; CDR3 protein: CSVQEETLPLGGYTF; CDR3 DNA: TGCAGCGTACAAGAGGAGACCCTACCCCTGGGAGGCTACACCTTC
clone size: NA; J gene: TRBJ1-1; V gene: TRBV9; D gene: NA; CDR3 protein: CASSAQGNTNTEAFF; CDR3 DNA: TGTGCCAGCAGCGCCCAAGGGAACACGAACACTGAAGCTTTCTTT
clone size: NA; J gene: TRBJ1-1; V gene: TRBV19; D gene: NA; CDR3 protein: CASSPIGNRDTEAFF; CDR3 DNA: TGTGCCAGTAGTCCCATAGGGAACAGGGACACTGAAGCTTTCTTT
clone size: NA; J gene: TRBJ2-4; V gene: TRBV5-1; D gene: NA; CDR3 protein: CASSLDNSPLAKNIQYF; CDR3 DNA: TGCGCCAGCAGCTTGGATAACAGCCCGCTAGCCAAAAACATTCAGTACTTC
clone size: NA; J gene: TRBJ2-7; V gene: TRBV28; D gene: TRBD2; CDR3 protein: CASSSPIAGVNDEQYF; CDR3 DNA: TGTGCCAGCAGCTCCCCTATAGCGGGGGTCAACGACGAGCAGTACTTC
clone size: NA; J gene: TRBJ1-2; V gene: TRBV5-1; D gene: TRBD1; CDR3 protein: CASSLEQGDYGYTF; CDR3 DNA: TGCGCCAGCAGCTTGGAACAGGGGGACTATGGCTACACCTTC
clone size: NA; J gene: TRBJ2-5; V gene: TRBV18; D gene: NA; CDR3 protein: CASSPGERFIQTQYF; CDR3 DNA: TGTGCCAGCTCACCGGGGGAGCGTTTTATACAGACCCAGTACTTC
clone size: NA; J gene: TRBJ1-3; V gene: TRBV15; D gene: NA; CDR3 protein: CATSRDTISGNTIYF; CDR3 DNA: TGTGCCACCAGCAGAGATACAATCTCTGGAAACACCATATATTTT
clone size: NA; J gene: TRBJ2-2; V gene: TRBV4-1; D gene: TRBD2; CDR3 protein: CASSQVLAGVGTGELFF; CDR3 DNA: TGCGCCAGCAGCCAAGTTCTTGCGGGAGTGGGCACCGGGGAGCTGTTTTTT
clone size: NA; J gene: TRBJ2-5; V gene: TRBV30; D gene: NA; CDR3 protein: CAWSAPGGPPETQYF; CDR3 DNA: TGTGCCTGGAGCGCCCCGGGTGGACCTCCAGAGACCCAGTACTTC
clone size: NA; J gene: TRBJ2-5; V gene: TRBV15; D gene: NA; CDR3 protein: CATSRDWGSFGGETQYF; CDR3 DNA: TGTGCCACCAGCAGAGATTGGGGGAGTTTCGGTGGGGAGACCCAGTACTTC
clone size: NA; J gene: TRBJ2-7; V gene: TRBV9; D gene: NA; CDR3 protein: CASSVAMGEQYF; CDR3 DNA: TGTGCCAGCAGCGTAGCTATGGGCGAGCAGTACTTC
clone size: few; J gene: TRBJ1-1; V gene: TRBV10-3; D gene: NA; CDR3 protein: CAISELAGNTEAFF; CDR3 DNA: TGTGCCATCAGTGAGTTGGCTGGAAACACTGAAGCTTTCTTT
clone size: few; J gene: TRBJ1-2; V gene: TRBV27; D gene: NA; CDR3 protein: CASSPRIANYGYTF; CDR3 DNA: TGTGCCAGCAGCCCCAGGATAGCTAACTATGGCTACACCTTC
clone size: NA; J gene: TRBJ1-6; V gene: TRBV6-1; D gene: NA; CDR3 protein: CASSERLFHF; CDR3 DNA: TGTGCCAGCAGTGAACGCCTCTTCCACTTT
clone size: NA; J gene: TRBJ2-1; V gene: TRBV7-8; D gene: NA; CDR3 protein: CASSARAGFWAVEQFF; CDR3 DNA: TGTGCCAGCAGCGCTCGTGCAGGGTTCTGGGCAGTGGAGCAGTTCTTC
clone size: few; J gene: TRBJ2-1; V gene: TRBV9; D gene: TRBD2; CDR3 protein: CASKGTSGSLARNEQFF; CDR3 DNA: TGTGCCAGCAAAGGGACTAGCGGTTCGCTCGCCAGGAATGAGCAGTTCTTC
clone size: NA; J gene: TRBJ1-2; V gene: TRBV19; D gene: NA; CDR3 protein: CATSGLGYTF; CDR3 DNA: TGTGCCACCTCTGGACTGGGCTACACCTTC
clone size: NA; J gene: TRBJ1-1; V gene: TRBV19; D gene: TRBD1; CDR3 protein: CASLGGAGTEAFF; CDR3 DNA: TGTGCCAGTTTAGGGGGCGCCGGCACTGAAGCTTTCTTT